Listed here is a single T cell receptor (beta chain). Its antigen specificity is not known. Within one base of it there is no much larger clone, and no base qualities were kept. This specimen comes from a study of blood T cell repertoires in COVID-19 (dated by TCRdb to 2020 to 2021). Describing the broader study: Samples covering the acute and convalescent phases of COVID-19 were provided by collaborators in the United States, Italy and Spain. The prospective study material was composed of cDNA or gDNA derived from T cells, B-cell-depleted T cells, or PBMCs. Subjects who had been exposed to COVID-19, were actively infected with it, or had recovered from it provided the deeply sampled blood TCRbeta repertoires that made up the dataset. The repertoires were released in a freely available public database meant as a resource for research on the immune response to SARS-CoV-2. The samples were drawn from two sources: the first 160 participants of the ongoing ImmuneRACE study, and 1,000 to 1,500 subjects contributed by 6 global collaborators. Nearly every sample came with metadata listing a de-identified subject ID, COVID-19 status, age in years and sex. Where available, HLA class I and class II types were taken from metadata supplied by the sample provider and were not determined by assay-based typing. The investigation overall reported the following: The quantity of clinical and demographic metadata differed by source and by participant and was supplied without curation.

TCRbeta CDR3 regions were amplified from genomic DNA using the immunoSEQ Assay, a bias-controlled multiplex PCR. Concerning the study's data processing: The number of nucleated cells in each sample was estimated from the amplification of reference gene primers within the assay. To quantify the absolute abundance of each unique TCRbeta CDR3 rearrangement, sequence reads were collapsed and filtered. For each sample, productive Simpson clonality was calculated as the square root of Simpson's diversity index across productive rearrangements. The clones in this table, taken by TCRdb from immuneACCESS, are in-frame only. Not every clone is retained; where verified, under half of the shortfall comes from an unresolved V gene, and the cause of the rest is unknown. The V and J calls and clone size were taken over from that table, and D and trimming were inferred from the DNA. The table for this sample lists fewer than 150,000 clones; 90% of them were counted only once. 3.8% of the sample belongs to the ten largest clones.

The CDR3, from cysteine to phenylalanine, totals 16 residues. The entry retains the CDR3 DNA only, 48 bases that are in frame from base 1. V was cut back by 0 bases and J by 0 bases, leaving a gap of 9 bases between them. Taken from the germline V gene, the CDR1 and CDR2 loops are SGHAT and FQNNGV. One collaborating source in Seattle enrolled patients while the patients were actively infected and followed the patients over time throughout the course of disease. Collaborating institutions collected whole blood in K2EDTA tubes following their own protocols. Collaborator samples were shipped for TCRbeta analysis as frozen whole blood, isolated PBMCs, or DNA extracted from either sample type.

The V gene is TRBV11-2 and the J gene is TRBJ2-1; the D gene lacks a confident call. The TCR comes from a woman aged 55-69 years with COVID-19, enrolled during active disease. Sequenced sample: peripheral blood. The sequenced DNA is TGTGCCAGCAGCTTAGATGGCGGCAGCTCCTACAATGAGCAGTTCTTC. This is translated as CASSLDGGSSYNEQFF.